These T cell receptor beta chains were read from a single sample in a study of regulatory and conventional T cells in RAG deficiency. Generated by immunoSEQ multiplex PCR, the TCRdb table keeps only in-frame clones and is missing some. The sample carries roughly 20,000 clones, about 87% recorded once. The same sample was also studied in work on regulatory T cells.

The sample comprised Tregs sorted from blood. These receptor sequences come from a human donor in good health. Each CDR3 is given with its conserved first and last residue. The order of the fields is V gene, J gene, clone size, D gene, CDR3 DNA, CDR3 protein. D genes are given only for firm matches. Clone size, where shown, is once, few, many, or a class for clones that have expanded.

TRBV7-3	TRBJ1-2	NA	TRBD1	TGTGCCAGCAGCGCCTCCGGGACAGGGGGCGTCGGCTACACCTTC	CASSASGTGGVGYTF
TRBV4-2	TRBJ2-2	NA	TRBD2	TGTGCCAGCAGCCGCGACCCAGGGACTAGCGGGCGATACACCGGGGAGCTGTTTTTT	CASSRDPGTSGRYTGELFF
TRBV5-6	TRBJ1-3	NA	NA	TGTGCCAGCAGCTTATACGTTCGATCTTCTGGAAACACCATATATTTT	CASSLYVRSSGNTIYF
TRBV2	TRBJ2-6	NA	NA	TGTGCCAGCTTCAGGGGTCTACGCTCTGGGGCCAACGTCCTGACTTTC	CASFRGLRSGANVLTF
TRBV7-9	TRBJ2-7	NA	NA	TGTGCCAGCAGCTTCGGCGGGGCCCTCCACGAGCAGTACTTC	CASSFGGALHEQYF
TRBV15	TRBJ2-3	NA	TRBD2	TGTGCCACCAGCAGGACTAGCGGGAGATGGGCAGATACGCAGTATTTT	CATSRTSGRWADTQYF
TRBV4-1	TRBJ1-1	NA	NA	TGCGCCAGCAGCCAATTATCCGCGGACGCGACCAACACTGAAGCTTTCTTT	CASSQLSADATNTEAFF
TRBV6-5	TRBJ2-2	NA	TRBD1	TGTGCCAGCAGTCCGACAGGGCTCGGCGGGGAGCTGTTTTTT	CASSPTGLGGELFF
TRBV5-5	TRBJ2-3	NA	TRBD1	TGTGCCAGCAGATTCCGGGACAGACACACAGATACGCAGTATTTT	CASRFRDRHTDTQYF
TRBV5-1	TRBJ2-7	once	NA	TGCGCCAGCAGCCCCGGGCGGGGTCTCTACGAGCAGTACTTC	CASSPGRGLYEQYF
TRBV5-1	TRBJ2-1	NA	NA	TGCGCCAGCAGCTTGGAACGGGTACTCAACAATGAGCAGTTCTTC	CASSLERVLNNEQFF
TRBV6-4	TRBJ1-2	NA	NA	TGTGCCAGCAGGCCAGTTCTCGGTGGGATGAGTTGGGGTGGCTACACCTTC	CASRPVLGGMSWGGYTF
TRBV2	TRBJ1-5	NA	NA	TGTGCCAGCAGCGGGGACAGCAATCAGCCCCAGCATTTT	CASSGDSNQPQHF
TRBV6-1	TRBJ1-5	NA	NA	TGTGCCAGCAATGCCCGGGAAGTCAATCAGCCCCAGCATTTT	CASNAREVNQPQHF
TRBV7-6	TRBJ2-7	NA	NA	TGTGCCAGCAGCTTCCACGAGGGGGTTTCCTACGAGCAGTACTTC	CASSFHEGVSYEQYF
TRBV28	TRBJ2-1	NA	NA	TGTGCCAGCAGTTTGAAGGGAGCTGAGCAGTTCTTC	CASSLKGAEQFF